This T cell receptor beta chain originates from a study of T cell responses to AZD1222 COVID-19 vaccine. Study-wide results and caveats: Seropositive at baseline were only 5 to 7 AZD1222 recipients. Donors skewed white British and female; clonal diversity was possibly underestimated. Nearly half of unique spike-specific TCRs reportedly avoided B.1.351 and B.1.1.7 mutated regions. All repertoire sampling was performed exclusively after the peak T cell response.

The assay was immunoSEQ multiplex PCR, and TCRdb's table has in-frame clones only and misses some. The table includes around 140,000 clones, more than 90% detected once. Note on this clone: The antigen is unknown.

There are 16 residues in the CDR3. This rearrangement joins TRBV12-2 to TRBJ1-6; TRBD1, the D gene given by the table, was not confirmed from the DNA. TRBV12-2 is labeled a pseudogene. Sequenced material: peripheral blood, taken on day 0 of AZD1222 vaccination. The receptor's source is an adult in good health. CDR3 protein: CASRLNLLSGNSPLHF. In DNA form, the CDR3 reads TGTGCAAGTCGCTTAAACTTGTTGTCAGGGAATTCACCCCTCCACTTT.